A selection of T cell receptor beta chains follows, all from one sample in a study of T cell responses to AZD1222 COVID-19 vaccine. Measured with immunoSEQ multiplex PCR; TCRdb has only the in-frame clones, and not every one. The sample shows about 140,000 clones, 80% to 90% of them seen only once. This material consisted of peripheral blood, taken on day 0 of AZD1222 vaccination. These receptors came from an adult in good health. The CDR3 runs from the conserved cysteine through the conserved F or W. A D gene is named only where the DNA matches it firmly. Size is stated for part of the rows, as once, few or many counts, or as a class when the clone is expanded.

D | size | J | V | CDR3 | DNA
. | . | TRBJ1-6 | TRBV4-2 | CASSPGREDPMRPLHF | TGTGCCAGCAGCCCTGGGAGGGAAGATCCCATGAGACCCCTCCACTTT
. | . | TRBJ1-2 | TRBV19 | CASSRDRRGYGYTF | TGTGCCAGTAGTCGGGACCGCCGAGGCTATGGCTACACCTTC
. | . | TRBJ1-5 | TRBV28 | CASSSPGGDQPQHF | TGTGCCAGCAGTTCGCCGGGGGGGGATCAGCCCCAGCATTTT
. | . | TRBJ2-6 | TRBV28 | CASRAGTPISGANVLTF | TGTGCCAGCAGAGCCGGGACACCAATTTCTGGGGCCAACGTCCTGACTTTC
. | . | TRBJ1-4 | TRBV5-1 | CASSSGAYNEKLFF | TGCGCCAGTTCCTCCGGGGCCTATAATGAAAAACTGTTTTTT
. | . | TRBJ1-1 | TRBV29-1 | CSVVQQGLTEAFF | TGCAGCGTTGTGCAGCAGGGCTTGACTGAAGCTTTCTTT
. | . | TRBJ2-1 | TRBV27 | CASSLTPLLVGLYNEQFF | TGTGCCAGCAGTCTCACTCCCCTCCTAGTGGGCCTATACAATGAGCAGTTCTTC
. | once | TRBJ1-1 | TRBV27 | CASNVRMGWATEAFF | TGTGCCAGCAATGTCCGGATGGGGTGGGCCACTGAAGCTTTCTTT
. | . | TRBJ2-5 | TRBV28 | CASSSIKETQYF | TGTGCCAGCAGTTCCATTAAGGAGACCCAGTACTTC
. | . | TRBJ2-1 | TRBV28 | CASSRAREQFF | TGTGCCAGCAGCAGGGCCCGTGAGCAGTTCTTC
. | . | TRBJ2-1 | TRBV29-1 | CSVVSELRYNEQFF | TGCAGCGTTGTTTCAGAACTCCGCTACAATGAGCAGTTCTTC
TRBD2 | once | TRBJ2-3 | TRBV7-2 | CASSPRTSGGTDTQYF | TGTGCCAGCAGCCCTCGGACTAGCGGGGGGACAGATACGCAGTATTTT
. | . | TRBJ1-1 | TRBV29-1 | CSVEGEVNTEAFF | TGCAGCGTAGAGGGGGAGGTGAACACTGAAGCTTTCTTT
TRBD1 | once | TRBJ1-6 | TRBV5-1 | CASSSGQVINSPLHF | TGCGCCAGCAGCTCCGGACAGGTTATAAATTCACCCCTCCACTTT
. | . | TRBJ1-2 | TRBV9 | CASSLGLPQGGYTF | TGTGCCAGCAGCTTGGGACTCCCTCAGGGAGGCTACACCTTC
. | . | TRBJ1-5 | TRBV4-2 | CASSAGEEQPQHF | TGTGCCAGCAGTGCAGGGGAGGAGCAGCCCCAGCATTTT
TRBD1 | . | TRBJ1-5 | TRBV19 | CASRQGLGQPQHF | TGTGCCAGTAGACAGGGGTTGGGACAGCCCCAGCATTTT
. | . | TRBJ1-2 | TRBV7-2 | CASSLEKGANYGYTF | TGTGCCAGCAGCTTAGAAAAGGGGGCTAACTATGGCTACACCTTC
TRBD1 | once | TRBJ1-5 | TRBV9 | CASSAGGPSNQPQHF | TGTGCCAGCAGCGCAGGGGGACCTAGCAATCAGCCCCAGCATTTT
. | . | TRBJ2-2 | TRBV7-2 | CASSFQWGTGELFF | TGTGCCAGCAGCTTCCAGTGGGGGACCGGGGAGCTGTTTTTT
TRBD2 | . | TRBJ2-7 | TRBV10-1 | CASRGLAGKGNYEQYF | TGCGCCAGCAGGGGACTAGCGGGAAAAGGAAACTACGAGCAGTACTTC
TRBD2 | once | TRBJ2-1 | TRBV6-4 | CASSPGTSGRDDEQFF | TGTGCCAGCAGTCCCGGGACTAGCGGGAGAGATGATGAGCAGTTCTTC